This T cell receptor beta chain comes out of a study of Graves' ophthalmopathy and Graves' hyperthyroidism. Findings and caveats of the study: Most clonotypes expanded in thyroid above 0.001 frequency were present in blood too.

This CDR3 region has 15 residues. V trimming: 1 base; J trimming: 8 bases; junction bases outside the gene matches: 7. Germline assignment: CDR1 SEHNR and CDR2 FQNEAQ (reference sequence). This clonotype was seen repeatedly, ten times or more. As yet, its antigen is unknown. Amplified material comprised TCR beta CDR3 regions derived from RNA transcripts. RT-PCR was first run with HTBI primers, then multiplex PCR in a second round. TCRdb recomputed calls from the multiplex PCR reads with MiXCR, one row per CDR3 protein. Found here are about 640,000 distinct CDR3 sequences, 35% to 45% of them singletons; the top ten hold around 3.3%.

The TCR was taken from an adult man with Graves' ophthalmopathy. Sequencing was carried out using peripheral blood. The rearrangement joins TRBV7-9 to TRBJ1-4; 7 nucleotides line up with TRBD1. Here the CDR3 DNA reads TGTGCCAGCAGCTTAGGCCGTGGACAGGACGAAAAACTGTTTTTT. It specifies CASSLGRGQDEKLFF.